These 24 T cell receptor beta chains were all obtained from the same sample, sequenced in a study of T cells of healthy individuals. Each CDR3 protein gets one entry after TCRdb re-called the 5' RACE reads with MiXCR. The sample lists around 100,000 distinct CDR3 sequences, roughly 18% occurring once. All receptors derive from a human donor in good health.

This chain uses TRBV23-1 with TRBJ2-7; 14 bases agree with TRBD2. TRBV23-1 is annotated as an ORF whose role is uncertain. With 7 bases clipped from V and 2 bases from J, the junction kept 25 bases outside the gene matches. This CDR3 contains 22 residues. CDR3 in amino acids: CASIGGDSPPGTSGGRTYEQYF. DNA for the CDR3: TGCGCCAGCATAGGGGGGGACAGCCCGCCCGGGACTAGCGGGGGTCGTACCTACGAGCAGTACTTC.

This clonotype showed up just a few times. A read error may produce the germline difference seen at one junction end. The genes are TRBV5-1 and TRBJ1-1; D gene unclear. The CDR3 has 13 amino acids. CDR1 SGHRS and CDR2 YFSETQ come from the germline V gene. CDR3 bases: TGCGCCAGCAGCTTGGATGTGAAGACTGAAGCTTTCTTT. Protein sequence: CASSLDVKTEAFF.

The chain has TRBV7-3 and TRBJ2-7; tentatively, D is TRBD1 (6 bases). Per germline, CDR1 SGHTA and CDR2 FQGTGA. The length of the CDR3 is 13 residues. Trimming stripped 6 bases from V and 3 bases from J, with 12 bases between. The CDR3 sequence is CASSNGRGYEQYF. CDR3 bases: TGTGCCAGCAGTAACGGCAGGGGCTACGAGCAGTACTTC.

This clonotype was seen more than once but under ten times. V usage is TRBV6-5 and J usage is TRBJ2-5; TRBD2 is a possible D gene (6 bases). The CDR3 runs 13 residues. Per the germline V gene, CDR1 is MNHEY and CDR2 is SVGAGI. V lost 5 bases and J 5 bases, leaving 12 bases between the germline ends. CDR3 amino acids: CASSRTKRETQYF. The DNA of the CDR3 is TGTGCCAGCAGTCGGACTAAAAGGGAGACCCAGTACTTC.

Here the CDR3 DNA reads TGTGCCAGCAGTTTCGTTCGTCGCAATGAGCAGTTCTTC. It specifies CASSFVRRNEQFF. This chain joins TRBV6-2 or TRBV6-3 and TRBJ2-1; no firm D call. V was shortened by 4 bases and J by 6 bases, with 10 bases between the two germline ends. The germline gives CDR1 MNHEY, CDR2 SVGEGT. The CDR3 consists of 13 residues.

The J gene is TRBJ1-1, the V gene TRBV3-1, with D hard to call. The CDR3 sequence is 14 residues long. V lost 7 bases and J 8 bases, leaving 20 bases between the germline ends. Germline V gene sequence: CDR1 LGHDT, CDR2 YNNKEL (reference sequence). The CDR3 is CASTPALTGSEAFF. CDR3 in DNA: TGTGCCAGCACCCCGGCACTGACGGGATCAGAAGCTTTCTTT.

This clonotype was counted between two and nine times. One end of the junction is discordant with germline, which a read error may explain. The rearrangement uses TRBV7-7 and TRBJ2-2, with no clear D. Germline V gene data show CDR1 as SSHAT and CDR2 as FNYEAQ (reference sequence). CDR3 length: 14 residues. DNA of the CDR3: TGTGCTAGCAGCTTAGACACGAACACCGGGGAGCTGTTTTTT. It is translated as CASSLDTNTGELFF.

J is TRBJ2-1 and V is TRBV20-1, with D unclear. Germline CDR1 and CDR2: DFQATT and SNEGSKA (reference sequence). V was shortened by 2 bases and J by 10 bases, with 9 bases between the two germline ends. The CDR3 covers 11 residues. The CDR3: CSARLKREQFF. Here the CDR3 DNA reads TGCAGTGCTAGACTTAAACGAGAGCAGTTCTTC.

The V gene is TRBV2, the J gene TRBJ2-2; 11 bases are shared with TRBD2. CDR1 SNHLY and CDR2 FYNNEI come from the germline V gene. The ends lost 7 bases at V and 4 bases at J; junction bases unmatched: 5. The CDR3 has 15 residues. In nucleotides, the CDR3 is TGTGCCAGCAAGACTAGCGGGACGGTCACCGGGGAGCTGTTTTTT. It translates to CASKTSGTVTGELFF.

This clonotype was observed a few times. V and J are TRBV29-1 and TRBJ2-3; 8 positions match TRBD2. From germline, CDR1 is SQVTM and CDR2 ANQGSEA. There are 14 residues in the CDR3. J was trimmed by 0 bases and V by 8 bases; bases with no gene match: 7. The chain's CDR3 is CSLTGGTSTDTQYF. CDR3 DNA sequence: TGCAGCTTAACGGGGGGGACTAGCACAGATACGCAGTATTTT.

There are a few counts of this clonotype. This chain uses TRBV3-1 with TRBJ2-1; possible D gene TRBD1, 5 bases. Germline CDR1 LGHDT, CDR2 YNNKEL (reference sequence). V was shortened by 1 base and J by 0 bases, with 19 bases between the two germline ends. The CDR3 covers 19 residues. The CDR3 region is CASSQVGVEIGFSYNEQFF. In DNA, the CDR3 is TGTGCCAGCAGCCAAGTAGGGGTGGAGATTGGATTCTCCTACAATGAGCAGTTCTTC.

This clonotype was detected only a few times. The V gene is TRBV28, the J gene TRBJ2-6, with D possibly TRBD2 on 5 matching bases. V dropped 10 bases and J dropped 0 bases, with 28 bases sitting between them. Germline-derived CDR1 and CDR2 are MDHEN and SYDVKM. This CDR3 contains 20 residues. The CDR3 spells CATNFPSVGLKTSGANVLTF. The CDR3 DNA reads as TGTGCCACCAACTTTCCCAGCGTCGGACTCAAAACCTCTGGGGCCAACGTCCTGACTTTC.

The chain combines TRBV7-2 with TRBJ1-1; weak D call: TRBD1 (5 bases). This CDR3 comprises 15 residues. Per germline, CDR1 SGHTA and CDR2 FQGNSA. V gave up 3 bases and J gave up 2 bases, with 13 bases separating them. The CDR3 bases are TGTGCCAGCAGCTTGATGGGCCAGGGTAACACTGAAGCTTTCTTT. It is translated as CASSLMGQGNTEAFF.

The rearrangement joins TRBV27 to TRBJ1-1, with D perhaps matching TRBD1 (6 bases). The CDR3 contains 14 residues. Germline V gene lookup returns CDR1 MNHEY and CDR2 SMNVEV (reference sequence). Deletions cut 7 bases from V and 4 bases from J, with 16 bases between. The CDR3 region has the DNA TGTGCCAGCACCCACGGGGGGGCGGGCACTGAAGCTTTCTTT. Translation: CASTHGGAGTEAFF.

This chain uses TRBV29-1 with TRBJ2-7; no definite D call. The CDR3 runs 11 residues. Trimming removed 5 bases from V and 0 bases from J, with 5 bases in between. Germline V gene sequence: CDR1 SQVTM, CDR2 ANQGSEA. The CDR3 DNA reads TGCAGCGTTCCCTACTCCTACGAGCAGTACTTC. It specifies CSVPYSYEQYF.

This clonotype has a count of ten or more. The CDR3 DNA reads as TGTGCCAGCACCCGAAGTTGGGACTCTGGAAACACCATATATTTT. It yields the protein CASTRSWDSGNTIYF. The chain recombines TRBV7-9 with TRBJ1-3; D is unresolved. Trimming removed 7 bases from V and 0 bases from J, with 13 bases in between. The CDR3 runs to 15 residues. The germline V gene encodes CDR1 SEHNR and CDR2 FQNEAQ (reference sequence).

The chain uses TRBV7-2 and TRBJ2-4; D not resolved. V was clipped by 1 base and J by 8 bases, with 9 bases between them. Germline V gene sequence: CDR1 SGHTA, CDR2 FQGNSA. The CDR3 sequence is 13 residues long. CDR3 sequence reads: CASSLVRTDIQYF. DNA for the CDR3: TGTGCCAGCAGCTTAGTACGCACCGACATTCAGTACTTC.

This clonotype came up a few times. The chain recombines TRBV2 with TRBJ2-2, with a weak D call TRBD2 (6 bases). This CDR3 contains 17 residues. Trimming left V 3 bases short and J 5 bases short, with 19 bases between. CDR1 is SNHLY, CDR2 FYNNEI, per germline. Written as DNA, the CDR3 is TGTGCCAGCAGTGATCGTCTGCTGCGCGCGGGGACCGGGGAGCTGTTTTTT. This translates into CASSDRLLRAGTGELFF.

The chain joins TRBV7-2 to TRBJ2-3; D gene ambiguous. Germline V gene sequence: CDR1 SGHTA, CDR2 FQGNSA. V dropped 5 bases and J dropped 5 bases, with 8 bases sitting between them. This CDR3 comprises 12 residues. The CDR3 DNA reads as TGTGCCAGCAGCCCTTTCGGAGATACGCAGTATTTT. As protein: CASSPFGDTQYF.

This clonotype was detected only a few times. The chain combines TRBV2 with TRBJ2-5; no clear D. Trimming shortened V by 6 bases and J by 0 bases, and 8 bases separated the two germline ends. The CDR3 consists of 13 residues. Germline lookup yields CDR1 SNHLY and CDR2 FYNNEI. CDR3 nucleotides: TGTGCCAGCAGGCCCGCGTACCAAGAGACCCAGTACTTC. Amino acids: CASRPAYQETQYF.

This rearrangement joins TRBV18 to TRBJ2-5; the D gene is possibly TRBD1 (6 bases). V shed 5 bases and J shed 1 base, with 11 bases lying between them. This CDR3 has 14 amino acids. Germline V CDR1 and CDR2: KGHSH, LQKENI. The CDR3 is CASSSTGRQETQYF. The CDR3 DNA sequence: TGTGCCAGCTCATCTACAGGGCGCCAAGAGACCCAGTACTTC.

This clonotype was counted a few times. The genes are TRBV27 and TRBJ2-4, with D possibly matching TRBD2 (7 bases). The germline V and J ends were trimmed by 4 bases and 11 bases, with 24 bases remaining between them. The length of the CDR3 is 16 residues. The germline V gene encodes CDR1 MNHEY and CDR2 SMNVEV (reference sequence). The CDR3 coding sequence is TGTGCCAGCAGTTCCGCGAACCTCGGGGGGCGCCGACTTCAGTACTTC. Encoded protein: CASSSANLGGRRLQYF.

The sample holds a few counts of this clonotype. The chain couples TRBV28 to TRBJ1-5, with D possibly matching TRBD1 (5 bases). V was clipped by 5 bases and J by 3 bases, with 11 bases between them. Per germline, CDR1 MDHEN and CDR2 SYDVKM. The CDR3 loop spans 14 amino acids. In nucleotides, the CDR3 is TGTGCCAGCAGTACTCACAGGCCCAATCAGCCCCAGCATTTT. Translation: CASSTHRPNQPQHF.

The table lists this clonotype with a few counts. The rearrangement links TRBV10-3 to TRBJ2-2; D possibly matches TRBD1 or TRBD2 (5 bases each). V lost 3 bases and J 6 bases, leaving 11 bases between the germline ends. Germline CDR1 and CDR2: ENHRY and SYGVKD. The CDR3 is made up of 14 amino acids. The CDR3 loop reads CAISDREKAGELFF. The DNA of the CDR3 is TGTGCCATCAGTGACAGGGAGAAGGCCGGGGAGCTGTTTTTT.